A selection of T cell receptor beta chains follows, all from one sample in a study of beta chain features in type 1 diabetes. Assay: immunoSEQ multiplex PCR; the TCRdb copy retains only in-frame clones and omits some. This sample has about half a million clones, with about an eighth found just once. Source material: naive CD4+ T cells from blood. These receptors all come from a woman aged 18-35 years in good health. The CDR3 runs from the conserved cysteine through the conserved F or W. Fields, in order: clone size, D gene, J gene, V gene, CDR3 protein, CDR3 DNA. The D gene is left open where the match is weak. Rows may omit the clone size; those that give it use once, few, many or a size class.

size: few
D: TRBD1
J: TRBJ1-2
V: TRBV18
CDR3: CASSPGSGGGHYGYTF
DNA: TGTGCCAGCTCACCAGGATCAGGGGGTGGTCACTATGGCTACACCTTC

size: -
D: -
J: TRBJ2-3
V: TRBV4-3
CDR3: CASSQTSADTQYF
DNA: TGCGCCAGCAGCCAAACTAGTGCAGATACGCAGTATTTT

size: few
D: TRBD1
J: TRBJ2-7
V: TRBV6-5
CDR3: CASRSFGQGTYEQYF
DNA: TGTGCCAGCAGGTCATTCGGACAGGGGACCTACGAGCAGTACTTC

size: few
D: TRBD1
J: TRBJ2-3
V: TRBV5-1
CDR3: CPSSLDRSIRLDTQYF
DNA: TGCCCCAGCAGCTTGGACAGGTCGATTCGTCTGGATACGCAGTATTTT

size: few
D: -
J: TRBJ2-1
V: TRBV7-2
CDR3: CASSPQSSYNEQFF
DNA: TGTGCCAGCAGCCCTCAGAGCTCCTACAATGAGCAGTTCTTC

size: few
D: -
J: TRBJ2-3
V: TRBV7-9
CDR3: CASSFVSDTQYF
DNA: TGTGCCAGCAGCTTTGTCTCAGATACGCAGTATTTT

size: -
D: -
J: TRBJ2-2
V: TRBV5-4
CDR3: CASSLASRGHTGELFF
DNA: TGTGCCAGCAGCTTGGCTTCACGGGGGCACACCGGGGAGCTGTTTTTT

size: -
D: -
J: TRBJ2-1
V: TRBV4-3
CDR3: CASSLVAWVDEQFF
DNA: TGCGCCAGCAGCCTAGTAGCGTGGGTGGATGAGCAGTTCTTC

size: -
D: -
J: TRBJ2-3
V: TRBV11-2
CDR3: CASSSAWLDTQYF
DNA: TGTGCCAGCAGCTCTGCTTGGTTGGATACGCAGTATTTT

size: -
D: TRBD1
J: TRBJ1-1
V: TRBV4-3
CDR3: CASSQARGQKAFF
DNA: TGCGCCAGCAGCCAAGCCAGGGGGCAGAAGGCTTTCTTT

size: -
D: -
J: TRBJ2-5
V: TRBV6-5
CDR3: CASSYSIQGKETQYF
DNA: TGTGCCAGCAGTTACTCGATCCAGGGAAAAGAGACCCAGTACTTC

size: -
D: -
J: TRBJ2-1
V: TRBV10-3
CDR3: CAIGGATNEQFF
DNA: TGTGCCATAGGTGGGGCGACGAATGAGCAGTTCTTC

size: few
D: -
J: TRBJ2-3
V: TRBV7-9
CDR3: CASSTRDSTDTQYF
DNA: TGTGCCAGCAGCACCCGGGACAGCACAGATACGCAGTATTTT

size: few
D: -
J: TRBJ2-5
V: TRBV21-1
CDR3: CASSYRLAGDLETQYF
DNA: TGTGCCAGCAGCTACCGACTAGCGGGAGATCTGGAGACCCAGTACTTC

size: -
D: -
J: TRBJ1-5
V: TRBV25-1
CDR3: CASSEYYGLQHF
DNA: TGTGCCAGCAGTGAGTATTATGGACTCCAGCATTTT

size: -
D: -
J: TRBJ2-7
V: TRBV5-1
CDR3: CASSLDGSYEQYF
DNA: TGCGCCAGCAGCTTGGACGGATCCTACGAGCAGTACTTC

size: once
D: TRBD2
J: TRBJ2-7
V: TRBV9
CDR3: CASSPRLADTYEQYF
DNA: TGTGCCAGCAGCCCTCGCCTAGCGGATACCTACGAGCAGTACTTC

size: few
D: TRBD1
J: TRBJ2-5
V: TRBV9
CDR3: CASSPDPTGVETQYF
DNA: TGTGCCAGCAGCCCCGACCCAACAGGGGTCGAGACCCAGTACTTC

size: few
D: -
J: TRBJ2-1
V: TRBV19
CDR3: CASSILGYNEQFF
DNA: TGTGCCAGTAGTATTTTGGGGTACAATGAGCAGTTCTTC

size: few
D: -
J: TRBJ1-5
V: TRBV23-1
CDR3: CASRPGTPKPHSNQPQHF
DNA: TGCGCCAGCAGACCCGGGACACCCAAACCCCATAGCAATCAGCCCCAGCATTTT

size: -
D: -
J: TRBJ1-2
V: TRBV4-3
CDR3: CASSQEPGYYGYTF
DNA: TGCGCCAGCAGCCAAGAGCCAGGGTACTATGGCTACACCTTC

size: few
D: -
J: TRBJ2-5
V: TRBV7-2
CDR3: CASSLAGRGETQYF
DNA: TGTGCCAGCAGCTTAGCTGGCAGGGGAGAGACCCAGTACTTC

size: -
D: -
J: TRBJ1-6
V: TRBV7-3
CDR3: CASSLSSSYNSPLHF
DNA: TGTGCCAGCAGCTTATCTTCCTCCTATAATTCACCCCTCCACTTT

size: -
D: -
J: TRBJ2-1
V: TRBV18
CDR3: CASSPKVLSSYNEQFF
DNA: TGTGCCAGCTCACCTAAAGTACTGAGCTCCTACAATGAGCAGTTCTTC

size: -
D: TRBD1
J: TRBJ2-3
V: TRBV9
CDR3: CASSAGQGNRDTQYF
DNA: TGTGCCAGCAGCGCCGGACAGGGGAACCGAGATACGCAGTATTTT

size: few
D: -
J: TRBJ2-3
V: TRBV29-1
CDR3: CSVEKGKIDTDTQYF
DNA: TGCAGCGTTGAAAAGGGAAAGATTGACACAGATACGCAGTATTTT

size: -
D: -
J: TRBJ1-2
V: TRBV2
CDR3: CASQDPLYGYTF
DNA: TGTGCCAGCCAAGACCCACTCTATGGCTACACCTTC

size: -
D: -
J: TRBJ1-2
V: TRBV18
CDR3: CASGSGPNGPYGYTF
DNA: TGTGCCAGCGGGTCGGGACCGAACGGGCCCTATGGCTACACCTTC

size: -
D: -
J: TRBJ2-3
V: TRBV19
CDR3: CASASRVRTQYF
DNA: TGTGCCAGTGCTTCTCGGGTGCGGACGCAGTATTTT

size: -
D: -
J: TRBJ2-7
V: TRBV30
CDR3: CAWSRPYEQYF
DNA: TGTGCCTGGAGCCGTCCCTACGAGCAGTACTTC

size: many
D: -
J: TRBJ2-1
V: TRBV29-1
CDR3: CSVGTNEQFF
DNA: TGCAGCGTGGGAACCAATGAGCAGTTCTTC